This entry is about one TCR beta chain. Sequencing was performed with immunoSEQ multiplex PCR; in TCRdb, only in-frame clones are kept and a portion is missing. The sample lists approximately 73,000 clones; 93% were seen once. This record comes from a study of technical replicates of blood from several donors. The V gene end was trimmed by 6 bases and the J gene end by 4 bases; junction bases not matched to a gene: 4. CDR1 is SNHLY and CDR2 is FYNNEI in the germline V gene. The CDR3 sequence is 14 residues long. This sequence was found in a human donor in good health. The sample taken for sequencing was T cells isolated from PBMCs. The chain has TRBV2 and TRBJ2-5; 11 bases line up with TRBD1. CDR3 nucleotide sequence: TGTGCCAGCAGCCCGGACAGGGGGCGAGAGACCCAGTACTTC. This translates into CASSPDRGRETQYF.